The TCR beta chain described here comes from a study of PD-L1 blockade in urothelial cancer. Study information: Median blood clonality was roughly 0.072, with 75,000 to 90,000 unique TCRs.

Sequencing used immunoSEQ multiplex PCR; TCRdb keeps in-frame clones, though not all of them. The data show roughly 120,000 clones, with about four fifths seen just once and 2.5% to 4% held by the top ten. The sample's time point: pretreatment peripheral blood. Trimming took 6 bases from V and 0 from J, leaving 13 bases between them. CDR3 size: 15 residues. Germline-derived CDR1 and CDR2 are MDHEN and SYDVKM. Specimen: PBMCs, collected around atezolizumab (anti-PD-L1) treatment. This TCR was recovered from a man between 50 and 59 years old with urothelial cancer. The chain employs TRBV28 and TRBJ2-3; tentative D call: TRBD2 (6 bases). DNA for the CDR3: TGTGCCAGCAGCCCCCCGGGGGTAAGCACAGATACGCAGTATTTT. This encodes CASSPPGVSTDTQYF.